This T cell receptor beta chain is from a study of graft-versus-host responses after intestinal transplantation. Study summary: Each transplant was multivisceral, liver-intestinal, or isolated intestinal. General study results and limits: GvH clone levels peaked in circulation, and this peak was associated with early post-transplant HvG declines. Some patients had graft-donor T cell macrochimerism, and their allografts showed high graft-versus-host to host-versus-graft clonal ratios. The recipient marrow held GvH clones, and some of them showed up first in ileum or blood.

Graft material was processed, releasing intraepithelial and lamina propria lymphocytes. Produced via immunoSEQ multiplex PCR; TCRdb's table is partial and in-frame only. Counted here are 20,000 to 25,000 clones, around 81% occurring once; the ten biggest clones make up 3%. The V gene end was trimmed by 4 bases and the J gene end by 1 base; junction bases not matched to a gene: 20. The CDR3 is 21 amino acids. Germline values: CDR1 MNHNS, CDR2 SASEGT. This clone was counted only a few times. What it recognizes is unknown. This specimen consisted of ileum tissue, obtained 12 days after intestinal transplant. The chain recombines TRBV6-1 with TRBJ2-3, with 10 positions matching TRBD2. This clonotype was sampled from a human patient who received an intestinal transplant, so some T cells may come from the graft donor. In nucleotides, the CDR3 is TGTGCCAGCAGTGGAGCATCCGACCTAGCGGGAGTTGGAGGTGGCACAGATACGCAGTATTTT. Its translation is CASSGASDLAGVGGGTDTQYF.